The source of this T cell receptor beta chain is a study of neurological immune-mediated disorders. The CDR3 length is 15 residues. The V and J ends lost 3 bases and 6 bases, in that order; junction bases with no gene match: 6. From germline, CDR1 is LNHDA and CDR2 SQIVND (reference sequence). TCRdb re-called the 5' RACE reads with MiXCR, one entry per CDR3 protein. The sample consists of tens of thousands of distinct CDR3 sequences, 12% of them appearing once. This clonotype appeared many times. This sequence joins TRBV19 and TRBJ2-1, with TRBD2 identical over 9 bases. The sequence came from a female donor in good health. Sequencing used PBMCs. CDR3 region: CASSIQGAGGNEQFF. As DNA, the CDR3 is TGTGCCAGTAGTATCCAAGGAGCGGGAGGCAATGAGCAGTTCTTC. Complete variable domain (other parts from reference TRBV19 and TRBJ2-1): DGGITQSPKYLFRKEGQNVTLSCEQNLNHDAMYWYRQDPGQGLRLIYYSQIVNDFQKGDIAEGYSVSREKKESFPLTVTSAQKNPTAFYLCASSIQGAGGNEQFFGPGTRLTVL.